This T cell receptor (beta chain) was retrieved from a study of T cells in Graves' hyperthyroidism and ophthalmopathy (dated 2019 in TCRdb). Regarding the research as a whole: Peripheral blood samples were taken at the time of initial diagnosis, prior to any treatment. TCR V-J signatures able to tell the groups apart were searched for in a discovery cohort of 90 to 100 patients, of whom fewer than 45 had Graves' ophthalmopathy and more than 55 had stable Graves' hyperthyroidism. Whether ophthalmopathy could be predicted prospectively was tested in an independent validation cohort made up of approximately 19 hyperthyroidism patients plus 17 patients who later progressed to ophthalmopathy. After sampling, hyperthyroidism patients received methimazole starting at 30 mg daily, and ophthalmopathy patients received high-dose intravenous methylprednisolone. The roughly 100 discovery patients were randomly divided into training and test sets at a 7:3 ratio. Thyroid tissue and blood T-cell repertoires from more than 5 Graves' hyperthyroidism patients were also compared in the study. TCR Vbeta CDR3 sequencing of 120 to 150 peripheral blood samples (under 45 ophthalmopathy, 75 hyperthyroidism and roughly 17 progressor patients) is reported in the paper. The study at large found these results: In cross-validation, a model built on a 13 V-J signature told ophthalmopathy apart from stable hyperthyroidism with over 85% sensitivity and about 81% specificity, and in testing the same model reached 80%/75%. No statistical method was used to fix the sample size in advance, and group allocation was not hidden from the investigators. Most expanded thyroid clonotypes (frequency above 0.001) were also detected in blood, suggesting blood repertoires may reflect thyroid immune responses. In validation, the model predicted progression to ophthalmopathy with just under 71% sensitivity and around 72% specificity, a median of about 6 months before onset.

In its sample, this clonotype was seen many times. What this receptor recognizes is not known. Qualities for individual bases were not recorded, and no much larger clone is one base off. Hyperthyroidism patients were aged 18 to 65 years and newly diagnosed, with disease duration of less than 2 months. The study excluded patients with uncontrolled infections, other autoimmune diseases, pregnancy or lactation. Diagnoses relied on clinical symptoms, serum thyroxine and TRAb, thyroid ultrasound and orbital computed tomography. For progressor patients, blood was drawn at the first diagnosis of hyperthyroidism, before any ophthalmopathy symptoms had appeared. Ficoll-Paque density gradient centrifugation was used to isolate PBMCs from 8.5 to 10 ml of fresh peripheral blood. Progressor patients were defined as those initially diagnosed with Graves' hyperthyroidism in whom ophthalmopathy developed during follow-up. Total RNA was extracted with Trizol reagent, and quality was checked on an Agilent 2100 Bioanalyzer.

The CDR3 contains 18 residues, cysteine and phenylalanine counted. Solely the CDR3 DNA is kept, with 54 bases framed from the first base. The CDR1 and CDR2 encoded by the germline V gene (reference sequence) are LNHDA and SQIVND. The junction carries 28 bases between V and J, which are trimmed by 5 bases and 5 bases respectively. Amplification of TCR beta CDR3 regions was carried out from RNA transcripts. For the first round of RT-PCR on the TCR CDR3, the HTBI primer set was used together with the Qiagen OneStep RT-PCR kit. Libraries were constructed in a second round of multiplex PCR, after which size selection and purification were carried out. The libraries were sequenced on an Illumina HiSeq2000 using paired-end 100 bp reads. Turning to the authors' computational methods: Raw data were processed with SOAPnuke, discarding reads with adapters, uncalled bases, mean Phred below 15, or no exact constant-primer or identifier match. High-quality paired reads were merged with COPE v1.2.5, and unique nucleotide sequences were defined as clonotypes. MiTCR v1.1 was used to align clonotypes to the IMGT TRBV, TRBD and TRBJ reference segments. The analysis was restricted to V-J combinations with a frequency above 0.0001, which together covered approximately 99% of the repertoires. The TCS score was defined as F50 (clonal expansion) divided by E x V (chaos), with BLOSUM62-based TCRdist calculated between CDR3 peptides within each V-J. Welch's t-statistics and random forest reduced some 510 V-J features to roughly 13, which were used in a naive Bayes classifier (R e1071). Using fastp trimming at Q25 and MiXCR clonotype assembly, TCRdb reanalyzed the public sequencing data and kept in-frame beta chains. Each record represents a unique CDR3 protein, reported with the most common genes and DNA among its rows. TCRdb, not the original authors, processed these V and J calls. The sample table lists about 260,000 distinct CDR3 sequences, 25% to 30% of them with a count of one. The top ten constitute approximately 25% of the sample.

Sequencing was performed on blood. The V and J genes are TRBV19 and TRBJ2-7; TRBD1 is a weak D gene call, 7 bases matching. The receptor was isolated from a man aged 35 to 55 with Graves' hyperthyroidism that later progressed to Graves' ophthalmopathy. The CDR3 corresponds to CASSSAGGTGVLRHEQYF. The DNA reads as follows: TGTGCCAGTAGTTCCGCAGGGGGGACTGGCGTTTTGAGGCACGAGCAGTACTTC.